The next 25 T cell receptor beta chains were all read from a single sample in a study of OX40 agonist ivuxolimab in advanced cancers. The method was immunoSEQ multiplex PCR; TCRdb's version includes in-frame clones alone and lacks a portion of them. Of tens of thousands of clones in the sample, about four fifths were seen once. The input for sequencing was CD4+ or CD8+ T cells sorted from blood, taken in a trial of the OX40 agonist ivuxolimab. The receptors here all came from an adult with an advanced solid tumor such as melanoma, head and neck, liver or kidney cancer.

The gene calls are TRBV28 and TRBJ1-1; no clear D. The CDR3 sequence is 17 residues long. Trimming removed 2 bases at V and 0 bases at J, with 16 bases between. Germline V CDR1 and CDR2: MDHEN, SYDVKM. The CDR3 nucleotides read TGTGCCAGCAGTTTAGCCCCCGGTATTCCAATGAACACTGAAGCTTTCTTT. Its protein is CASSLAPGIPMNTEAFF.

A word on this clone: At one boundary the junction diverges from the germline segment, which might be a read error. The chain joins TRBV7-7 to TRBJ2-1; 9 positions agree with TRBD1. This CDR3 has 14 residues. Germline V gene data show CDR1 as SSHAT and CDR2 as FNYEAQ (reference sequence). DNA for the CDR3: TGTGCTAGCAGTCGGACAGGGGTGGGAAATGAGCAGTTCTTC. Translation gives CASSRTGVGNEQFF.

The rearrangement uses TRBV19 and TRBJ1-5; 7 positions match TRBD1. The CDR3 has 15 amino acids. CDR1 is LNHDA, CDR2 SQIVND, per germline (reference sequence). V was pared by 7 bases and J by 7 bases, with 13 bases of the junction left unmatched. CDR3 protein: CASTALQGTGQPQHF. CDR3 nucleotides: TGTGCCAGTACCGCATTACAGGGGACGGGGCAGCCCCAGCATTTT.

The V and J genes are TRBV7-2 and TRBJ2-5; 9 nucleotides align to TRBD1. Germline V gives CDR1 SGHTA, CDR2 FQGNSA. The CDR3 runs to 16 residues. J was trimmed by 1 base and V by 3 bases; bases with no gene match: 6. CDR3 protein: CASSFTPGQGQETQYF. CDR3 nucleotide sequence: TGTGCCAGCAGCTTCACTCCGGGACAGGGCCAAGAGACCCAGTACTTC.

CDR3 loop: CASSARGAGPHTQYF. The DNA of the CDR3 is TGTGCCAGCAGCGCGAGGGGGGCAGGCCCTCATACGCAGTATTTT. The J gene is TRBJ2-3, the V gene TRBV9, with D perhaps TRBD1 or TRBD2 (6 bases each). V shed 3 bases and J shed 7 bases, with 18 bases lying between them. The CDR3 runs to 15 residues. Germline V gives CDR1 SGDLS, CDR2 YYNGEE.

The chain has TRBV7-8 and TRBJ2-2; D ambiguous. Trimming pared 0 bases from V and 9 bases from J, leaving 8 bases between. The CDR3 runs 13 residues. CDR1 SGHVS and CDR2 FQNEAQ come from the germline V gene. CDR3 residues: CASSLAGRRELFF. Here the CDR3 DNA reads TGTGCCAGCAGCTTAGCGGGCCGGAGGGAGCTGTTTTTT. Based on the CDR3 plus reference TRBV7-8 and TRBJ2-2, the full variable domain is GAGVSQSPRYKVAKRGQDVALRCDPISGHVSLFWYQQALGQGPEFLTYFQNEAQLDKSGLPSDRFFAERPEGSVSTLKIQRTQQEDSAVYLCASSLAGRRELFFGEGSRLTVL.

CDR3 sequence reads: CASSTAGGAGRNEQFF. The CDR3 nucleotides read TGTGCCAGTAGTACAGCCGGGGGGGCAGGGAGGAATGAGCAGTTCTTC. V is TRBV19 and J is TRBJ2-1; 8 bases line up with TRBD2. The germline V gene encodes CDR1 LNHDA and CDR2 SQIVND (reference sequence). There are 16 residues in the CDR3. Trimming removed 4 bases from V and 7 bases from J; junction bases left unmatched: 12.

The V gene is TRBV11-2, the J gene TRBJ2-2; D is perhaps TRBD2 (5 bases). The germline CDR1 and CDR2 sequences are SGHAT and FQNNGV. Trimming shortened V by 0 bases and J by 5 bases, and 7 bases separated the two germline ends. This CDR3 comprises 14 residues. CDR3 protein: CASSLDPGTGELFF. The CDR3 coding sequence is TGTGCCAGCAGCTTAGACCCGGGGACCGGGGAGCTGTTTTTT.

This chain joins TRBV5-4 and TRBJ1-2; TRBD1 matches 7 bases. The CDR3 contains 14 residues. The V gene's germline CDR1 is SGHNT and CDR2 YYREEE (reference sequence). V lost 4 bases and J lost 4; bases outside the gene matches: 7. As DNA, the CDR3 is TGTGCCAGCAGCCCGGGACAGACCCTCTATGGCTACACCTTC. Translation: CASSPGQTLYGYTF.

This chain joins TRBV19 and TRBJ2-5; D is unclear. The better agreement between TRBJ2-7 and the DNA end casts doubt on the J call. Germline CDR1 reads LNHDA; CDR2 reads SQIVND (reference sequence). The CDR3 covers 13 residues. The CDR3 here is CASSPTGSYEQYF. The CDR3 nucleotides read TGTGCCAGTAGCCCGACCGGATCCTACGAGCAGTACTTC.

The rearrangement joins TRBV6-5 to TRBJ1-3; weak D call: TRBD1 (5 bases). The germline V gene encodes CDR1 MNHEY and CDR2 SVGAGI. The CDR3 totals 15 residues. V was pared by 6 bases and J by 4 bases, with 16 bases between. The CDR3 spells CASRQTGTDGNTIYF. The CDR3 nucleotides are TGTGCCAGCAGGCAAACCGGGACTGACGGAAACACCATATATTTT.

This chain uses TRBV29-1 with TRBJ1-1, with D hard to call. Germline V lookup: CDR1 SQVTM, CDR2 ANQGSEA. This CDR3 is 10 amino acids long. With 4 bases removed from V and 5 bases from J, the gap between germline ends came to 5 bases. The CDR3 DNA is TGCAGCGTTGCCCAAACTGAAGCTTTCTTT. Residues: CSVAQTEAFF.

J is TRBJ1-1 and V is TRBV6-5, with 7 nucleotides matching TRBD1. Trimming cost V 5 bases and J 4 bases; bases outside gene matches: 7. Germline CDR1 MNHEY, CDR2 SVGAGI. The CDR3 is made up of 14 amino acids. CDR3 bases: TGTGCCAGCAGTGCCCTAAAGGGGGCCACTGAAGCTTTCTTT. It yields the protein CASSALKGATEAFF.

This clone occurred once. This chain joins TRBV2 and TRBJ2-7; 7 nucleotides align to TRBD2. The CDR3 contains 12 residues. Per the germline V gene, CDR1 is SNHLY and CDR2 is FYNNEI. V was pared by 10 bases and J by 4 bases, with 7 bases of the junction left unmatched. CDR3 residues: CATAGVPYEQYF. The CDR3 bases are TGTGCCACGGCGGGGGTTCCGTACGAGCAGTACTTC.

The CDR3, as DNA: TGTGCCAGCAGTTCTCGGGACAGGAACACTGAAGCTTTCTTT. Translated, it gives CASSSRDRNTEAFF. The chain is built from TRBV6-5 and TRBJ1-1; 7 bases line up with TRBD1. This CDR3 spans 14 amino acids. Germline values: CDR1 MNHEY, CDR2 SVGAGI. Trimming cost V 4 bases and J 1 base; bases outside gene matches: 3.

This clone was counted once. This chain links TRBV9 with TRBJ2-2, with D perhaps matching TRBD1 (5 bases). The CDR3 runs to 14 residues. Germline values: CDR1 SGDLS, CDR2 YYNGEE. V was cut by 2 bases and J by 5 bases, with 10 bases left in between. For the CDR3, the DNA is TGTGCCAGCAGCGTCGACAGCGAAACCGGGGAGCTGTTTTTT. It encodes CASSVDSETGELFF.

A remark on this clone: At the DNA level, this CDR3 is encoded by other sequences in the same sample as well. The chain joins TRBV15 to TRBJ2-3; D is uncertain. Trimming shortened V by 1 base and J by 1 base, and 3 bases separated the two germline ends. The CDR3 is 13 residues long. Germline assignment: CDR1 LNHNV and CDR2 YYDKDF (reference sequence). The CDR3 sequence: CATSRGGTDTQYF. CDR3 nucleotides: TGTGCCACCAGCAGAGGTGGCACAGATACGCAGTATTTT.

The chain is built from TRBV9 and TRBJ1-2; D possibly corresponds to TRBD1 (5 bases). The V end lost 0 bases, the J end lost 8 bases, and 11 bases lay between the germline ends. The CDR3 spans 13 residues. The germline V gene encodes CDR1 SGDLS and CDR2 YYNGEE. The CDR3 here is CASSVVTGSGYTF. The CDR3 nucleotides are TGTGCCAGCAGCGTAGTTACAGGTTCCGGCTACACCTTC.

This clone was recorded only once. CDR3 nucleotides: TGTGCCAGCAGTTCCCCCCAGGGAAATGAGCAGTTCTTC. It is translated as CASSSPQGNEQFF. The chain carries TRBV27 and TRBJ2-1, with a weak D call TRBD1 (5 bases). The CDR3 is made up of 13 amino acids. V shed 4 bases and J shed 7 bases, with 11 bases lying between them. Germline V gene lookup returns CDR1 MNHEY and CDR2 SMNVEV (reference sequence).

V gene TRBV15 combines with J gene TRBJ2-7; no definite D call. With 0 bases removed from V and 2 bases from J, the gap between germline ends came to 8 bases. The CDR3 spans 14 residues. Germline V gives CDR1 LNHNV, CDR2 YYDKDF (reference sequence). CDR3 DNA sequence: TGTGCCACCAGCAGAGATCGGGCCGCCTACGAGCAGTACTTC. Protein sequence: CATSRDRAAYEQYF.

V gene TRBV15 combines with J gene TRBJ1-2, with D unresolved. Trimming pared 3 bases from V and 2 bases from J, leaving 7 bases between. Per germline, CDR1 LNHNV and CDR2 YYDKDF (reference sequence). This CDR3 region has 13 residues. The CDR3 here is CATSSLRNYGYTF. The DNA for the CDR3 is TGTGCCACCAGCAGTCTGAGAAACTATGGCTACACCTTC.

The rearrangement links TRBV25-1 to TRBJ2-1; D may be TRBD1 (6 bases). The germline gives CDR1 MGHDK, CDR2 SYGVNS. Trimming left V 4 bases short and J 5 bases short, with 9 bases between. This CDR3 spans 13 amino acids. In DNA form, the CDR3 reads TGTGCCAGCAGTGCAGGGGTCCACAATGAGCAGTTCTTC. This translates into CASSAGVHNEQFF. Full variable domain (outside the CDR3, taken from reference TRBV25-1 and TRBJ2-1): EADIYQTPRYLVIGTGKKITLECSQTMGHDKMYWYQQDPGMELHLIHYSYGVNSTEKGDLSSESTVSRIRTEHFPLTLESARPSHTSQYLCASSAGVHNEQFFGPGTRLTVL.

The J gene is TRBJ2-7, the V gene TRBV9, with TRBD2 identical over 7 bases. Germline V gives CDR1 SGDLS, CDR2 YYNGEE. This CDR3 has 15 amino acids. Losses at the gene ends were 4 bases for V and 4 bases for J; bases not matched to a gene: 11. The CDR3 region is CASSTQVGGGYEQYF. CDR3 nucleotide sequence: TGTGCCAGCAGCACGCAAGTTGGCGGGGGTTACGAGCAGTACTTC.

The chain carries TRBV7-3 and TRBJ2-7; D not certain. Trimming pared 0 bases from V and 2 bases from J, leaving 8 bases between. The CDR3 totals 14 residues. Germline CDR1 is SGHTA and CDR2 is FQGTGA. CDR3 nucleotides: TGTGCCAGCAGCTTAACCCCCGGGCCCTACGAGCAGTACTTC. Its protein is CASSLTPGPYEQYF.

The CDR3: CASSYGTSLGGETQYF. The CDR3 bases are TGTGCCAGTAGTTACGGGACTTCCTTGGGGGGAGAGACCCAGTACTTC. V gene TRBV19 combines with J gene TRBJ2-5; a possible D gene is TRBD2 (6 bases). This CDR3 contains 16 residues. V shed 5 bases and J shed 4 bases, with 20 bases lying between them. Germline lookup yields CDR1 LNHDA and CDR2 SQIVND (reference sequence). Drawing the rest from reference TRBV19 and TRBJ2-5, the complete variable domain is DGGITQSPKYLFRKEGQNVTLSCEQNLNHDAMYWYRQDPGQGLRLIYYSQIVNDFQKGDIAEGYSVSREKKESFPLTVTSAQKNPTAFYLCASSYGTSLGGETQYFGPGTRLLVL.